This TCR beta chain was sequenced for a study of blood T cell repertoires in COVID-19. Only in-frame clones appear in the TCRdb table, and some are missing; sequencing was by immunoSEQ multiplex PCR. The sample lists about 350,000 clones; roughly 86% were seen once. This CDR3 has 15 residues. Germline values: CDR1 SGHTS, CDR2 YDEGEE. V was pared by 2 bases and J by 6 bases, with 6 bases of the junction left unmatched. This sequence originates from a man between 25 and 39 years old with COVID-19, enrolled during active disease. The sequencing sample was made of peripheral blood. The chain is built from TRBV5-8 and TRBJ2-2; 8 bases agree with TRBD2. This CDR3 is CASSFASGPPGELFF. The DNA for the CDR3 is TGTGCCAGCAGCTTTGCTAGCGGGCCCCCCGGGGAGCTGTTTTTT.